A single sample gave rise to the 10 T cell receptor beta chains below, sequenced in a study of T cell repertoires in cytomegalovirus infection. TCRdb redid the calling of the reads with MiXCR, one entry per CDR3 protein. In the table there are 310,000 or so distinct CDR3 sequences, 17% of which are singletons. Sequences were obtained from PBMCs. The source of these receptors is a human donor in good health (CMV status not recorded). Some clones in this sample may be carry-over from other donors' samples.

The sample holds a few counts of this clonotype. DNA for the CDR3: TGTGCCAGCAGCTTAGAGGGAGCGCCCCTCCACTTT. It is translated as CASSLEGAPLHF. The chain carries TRBV7-2 and TRBJ1-6; no definite D call. Trimming took off 1 base at V and 13 bases at J, with 8 bases between the two ends. The CDR3 is 12 amino acids. Germline-derived CDR1 and CDR2 are SGHTA and FQGNSA.

This clonotype has just a few counts. The chain couples TRBV5-4 to TRBJ2-1; 10 nucleotides align to TRBD2. Germline lookup yields CDR1 SGHNT and CDR2 YYREEE (reference sequence). The CDR3 runs to 15 residues. The V gene end was trimmed by 2 bases and the J gene end by 6 bases; junction bases not matched to a gene: 5. In DNA form, the CDR3 reads TGTGCCAGCAGCTTAGGACTAGCGGATCCCAATGAGCAGTTCTTC. Translation: CASSLGLADPNEQFF.

The rearrangement uses TRBV19 and TRBJ2-4; a possible D gene is TRBD1 (7 bases). With 3 bases removed from V and 3 bases from J, the gap between germline ends came to 21 bases. Germline V gives CDR1 LNHDA, CDR2 SQIVND (reference sequence). The CDR3 has 18 residues. The CDR3 loop is CASSIRGASAPHKNIQYF. The CDR3 coding sequence is TGTGCCAGTAGTATCAGGGGGGCCTCAGCCCCACACAAAAACATTCAGTACTTC.

This clonotype has only a few counts. V gene TRBV6-2 or TRBV6-3 combines with J gene TRBJ2-4, with unresolved D. From germline, CDR1 is MNHEY and CDR2 SVGEGT. V lost 0 bases and J 6 bases, leaving 0 bases between the germline ends. The CDR3 covers 11 residues. The DNA of the CDR3 is TGTGCCAGCAGTTACTCAAACATTCAGTACTTC. It encodes CASSYSNIQYF.

The chain recombines TRBV12-3 or TRBV12-4 with TRBJ1-3; 7 nucleotides agree with TRBD1. V gave up 4 bases and J gave up 2 bases; unmatched junction bases: 2. The CDR3 runs 14 residues. CDR3 sequence (DNA): TGTGCCAGCAGTTGGGACAGACCTGGAAACACCATATATTTT. This sequence encodes CASSWDRPGNTIYF.

This clonotype occurred a few times. CDR3 protein: CASSRDRDGAEAFF. The DNA for the CDR3 is TGCGCCAGCAGCCGTGACAGGGACGGGGCTGAAGCTTTCTTT. The rearrangement links TRBV4-1 to TRBJ1-1; TRBD1 aligns across 7 bases. Losses at the gene ends were 4 bases for V and 6 bases for J; bases not matched to a gene: 8. Germline CDR1 MGHRA, CDR2 YSYEKL. This CDR3 spans 14 amino acids.

This chain links TRBV2 with TRBJ2-2; the match to TRBD1 covers 11 bases. The germline V gene has CDR1 SNHLY and CDR2 FYNNEI. The CDR3 sequence is 17 residues long. V lost 1 base, J lost 1 base, and 2 bases stayed unmatched. For the CDR3, the DNA is TGTGCCAGCAGTGAAGGGACAGGGGGCCTGAACACCGGGGAGCTGTTTTTT. This gives the protein CASSEGTGGLNTGELFF.

There are many counts of this clonotype. This chain joins TRBV4-1 and TRBJ1-2, with a tentative D call TRBD1 (6 bases). Germline CDR1 MGHRA, CDR2 YSYEKL. V lost 0 bases to trimming and J lost 3 bases, with 8 bases between them. CDR3 size: 14 residues. The CDR3 loop is CASSQDWTDYGYTF. The CDR3 nucleotides are TGCGCCAGCAGCCAAGATTGGACAGACTATGGCTACACCTTC.

This clonotype turned up a few times. The V gene is TRBV7-2, the J gene TRBJ1-2; D possibly corresponds to TRBD1 (5 bases). V lost 3 bases to trimming and J lost 3 bases, with 11 bases between them. The germline gives CDR1 SGHTA, CDR2 FQGNSA. This CDR3 contains 14 residues. The CDR3 loop is CASSFNGGYYGYTF. The DNA of the CDR3 is TGTGCCAGCAGCTTTAATGGGGGATACTATGGCTACACCTTC.

With regard to this clonotype: A single base separates this from a much larger clone, so it may be a read error. CDR3 sequence: CASSSVRGHEKLFF. The CDR3 nucleotides read TGTGCCAGCAGCTCGGTTAGGGGGCACGAAAAACTGTTTTTT. The chain carries TRBV7-2 and TRBJ1-4; TRBD1 matches at 7 bases. V was pared by 4 bases and J by 8 bases, with 7 bases of the junction left unmatched. The CDR3 runs 14 residues. From germline, CDR1 is SGHTA and CDR2 FQGNSA. Supplemented by reference TRBV7-2 and TRBJ1-4, the full variable domain reads GAGVSQSPSNKVTEKGKDVELRCDPISGHTALYWYRQSLGQGLEFLIYFQGNSAPDKSGLPSDRFSAERTGGSVSTLTIQRTQQEDSAVYLCASSSVRGHEKLFFGSGTQLSVL.